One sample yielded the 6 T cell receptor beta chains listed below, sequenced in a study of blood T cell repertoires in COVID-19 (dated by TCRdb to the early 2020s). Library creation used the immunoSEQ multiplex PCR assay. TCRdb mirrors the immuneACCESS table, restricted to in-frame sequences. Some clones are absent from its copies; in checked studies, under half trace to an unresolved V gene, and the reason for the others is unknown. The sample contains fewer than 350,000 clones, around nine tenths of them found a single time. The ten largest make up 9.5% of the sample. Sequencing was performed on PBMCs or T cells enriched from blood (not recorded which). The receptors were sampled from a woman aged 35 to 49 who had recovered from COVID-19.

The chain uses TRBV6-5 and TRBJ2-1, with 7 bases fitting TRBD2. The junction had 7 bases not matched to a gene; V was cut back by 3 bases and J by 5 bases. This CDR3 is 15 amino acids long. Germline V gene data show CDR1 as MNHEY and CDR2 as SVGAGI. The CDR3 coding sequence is TGTGCCAGCAGTTATCTACCAGCGGGGAACAATGAGCAGTTCTTC. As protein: CASSYLPAGNNEQFF.

For the CDR3, the DNA is TGCGCCAGCAGCCTGACAGGGCGAGGAAACACCATATATTTT. It is translated as CASSLTGRGNTIYF. V gene TRBV5-1 combines with J gene TRBJ1-3; 7 bases are a match to TRBD1. This CDR3 comprises 14 residues. V lost 4 bases, J lost 4 bases, and 5 bases stayed unmatched. Germline CDR1 and CDR2: SGHRS and YFSETQ.

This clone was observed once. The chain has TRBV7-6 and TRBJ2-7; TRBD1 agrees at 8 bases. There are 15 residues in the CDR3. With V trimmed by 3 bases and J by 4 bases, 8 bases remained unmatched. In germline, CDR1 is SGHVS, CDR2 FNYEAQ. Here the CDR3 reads CASSLDRVGTYEQYF. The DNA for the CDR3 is TGTGCCAGCAGCTTGGACAGGGTGGGAACTTACGAGCAGTACTTC.

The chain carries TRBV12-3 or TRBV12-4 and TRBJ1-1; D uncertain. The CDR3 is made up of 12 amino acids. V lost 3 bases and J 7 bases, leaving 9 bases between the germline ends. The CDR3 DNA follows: TGTGCCAGCAGTTTCAGTGATCGTGAAGCTTTCTTT. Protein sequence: CASSFSDREAFF.

The CDR3 spells CASSLALRDRAGTQYF. CDR3 DNA: TGTGCCAGCAGCTTAGCCCTTCGGGACAGGGCGGGGACCCAGTACTTC. The gene calls are TRBV7-2 and TRBJ2-5; TRBD1 agrees at 9 bases. The CDR3 totals 16 residues. Looked up from germline, CDR1 is SGHTA and CDR2 is FQGNSA. The V segment lost 0 bases and the J segment 7 bases; nucleotides outside the gene matches: 9.

CDR3 loop: CASSEDRVWTDTQYF. The CDR3 nucleotides are TGTGCCAGCAGTGAAGACCGGGTCTGGACAGATACGCAGTATTTT. The V call is TRBV5-6, the J call TRBJ2-3; D uncertain. V lost 5 bases to trimming and J lost 3 bases, with 16 bases between them. The CDR3 consists of 15 residues. From germline, CDR1 is SGHDT and CDR2 YYEEEE.